This passage covers 25 T cell receptor beta chains from one sample sequenced in a study of control samples from healthy donors and cancer patients. Clones were sequenced by immunoSEQ multiplex PCR, and TCRdb holds only the in-frame ones, with some missing. This sample yields 100,000 to 150,000 clones, of which roughly nine tenths are seen a single time; under 2% belongs to the top ten. The specimen was blood. The receptors stem from a man aged 18 to 30 in good health.

V is TRBV9 and J is TRBJ2-1; D remains unclear. V shed 0 bases and J shed 4 bases, with 8 bases lying between them. This CDR3 is built from 14 residues. Germline V CDR1 and CDR2: SGDLS, YYNGEE. The CDR3 nucleotides read TGTGCCAGCAGCGTAGTCCAGCTATACAATGAGCAGTTCTTC. As protein: CASSVVQLYNEQFF.

The rearrangement joins TRBV6-2 or TRBV6-3 to TRBJ1-2; a possible D gene is TRBD1 (5 bases). The CDR3 has 17 residues. Germline values: CDR1 MNHEY, CDR2 SVGEGT. The V and J ends lost 6 bases and 4 bases respectively, with 24 bases between them. CDR3 DNA: TGTGCCAGCAGCTCTACAGAATTAGACAGTCGGGCCTATGGCTACACCTTC. Translating it yields CASSSTELDSRAYGYTF.

Concerning this clone itself: An end of the junction differs from the germline gene, which may be a read error. V is TRBV7-9 and J is TRBJ1-2; no reliable D call. The CDR3 has 11 residues. Germline V CDR1 and CDR2: SEHNR, FQNEAQ (reference sequence). As DNA, the CDR3 is TGTGCCAGCAGCTTAGGCCCGGCGCGCGACTTC. Translating gives CASSLGPARDF.

This clone has a handful of counts. The V gene is TRBV18, the J gene TRBJ1-5; 9 bases are a match to TRBD1. Germline CDR1 and CDR2: KGHSH and LQKENI. This CDR3 comprises 14 residues. V trimming: 3 bases; J trimming: 7 bases; junction bases outside the gene matches: 4. The CDR3 loop is CASSPGTGRQPQHF. CDR3 nucleotide sequence: TGTGCCAGCTCACCCGGGACAGGGAGACAGCCCCAGCATTTT.

V and J are TRBV27 and TRBJ1-2; 8 bases match TRBD1. CDR1 is MNHEY and CDR2 is SMNVEV in the germline V gene (reference sequence). V lost 6 bases and J lost 4; bases outside the gene matches: 10. The CDR3 covers 15 residues. The CDR3 coding sequence is TGTGCCAGCAGGTTGACCGGGACAGGAGGCTATGGCTACACCTTC. It codes for CASRLTGTGGYGYTF.

The chain combines TRBV11-2 with TRBJ2-7; D remains unclear. The V gene's germline CDR1 is SGHAT and CDR2 FQNNGV. The V and J ends lost 2 bases and 2 bases respectively, with 7 bases between them. This CDR3 is 13 amino acids long. The CDR3 reads CASSLSLPYEQYF. The CDR3 DNA is TGTGCCAGCAGCTTAAGCCTTCCCTACGAGCAGTACTTC.

V gene TRBV11-2 combines with J gene TRBJ2-7; D not certain. The CDR3 extends over 13 amino acids. Germline lookup yields CDR1 SGHAT and CDR2 FQNNGV. Trimming left V 3 bases short and J 6 bases short, with 12 bases between. CDR3 protein: CASSLYLEGEQYF. In DNA, the CDR3 is TGTGCCAGCAGCTTGTACCTAGAAGGCGAGCAGTACTTC.

The chain employs TRBV2 and TRBJ2-2; D possibly corresponds to TRBD2 (6 bases). The CDR3 length is 15 residues. V gave up 1 base and J gave up 1 base, with 7 bases separating them. Germline CDR1 is SNHLY and CDR2 is FYNNEI. The CDR3 DNA is TGTGCCAGCAGTGAAGATAGCGGGAACACCGGGGAGCTGTTTTTT. The encoded protein is CASSEDSGNTGELFF.

The chain uses TRBV19 and TRBJ2-1; 10 nucleotides align to TRBD2. The germline gives CDR1 LNHDA, CDR2 SQIVND (reference sequence). J lost 9 bases, V lost 7 bases, and 15 bases had no gene match. The CDR3 totals 16 residues. The CDR3 DNA reads TGTGCCAGTATAATGAAGATAGCGGGAGGCGGAGGTGAGCAGTTCTTC. Amino acid sequence: CASIMKIAGGGGEQFF.

The chain employs TRBV7-2 and TRBJ2-2; the D gene is possibly TRBD2 (5 bases). V gave up 5 bases and J gave up 1 base, with 17 bases separating them. The CDR3 is made up of 17 amino acids. The V gene's germline CDR1 is SGHTA and CDR2 FQGNSA. As DNA, the CDR3 is TGTGCCAGCAGCCACTCAAGCGGAGGACGGAACACCGGGGAGCTGTTTTTT. This gives the protein CASSHSSGGRNTGELFF.

The V call is TRBV30, the J call TRBJ1-2, with a weak D call TRBD1 (6 bases). CDR3 length equals 17 residues. Germline assignment: CDR1 GTSNPN and CDR2 SVGIG (reference sequence). Trimming removed 0 bases at V and 4 bases at J, with 21 bases between. As DNA, the CDR3 is TGTGCCTGGAGTGTAAAGGGCCAAGGGGGGTCTAGCTATGGCTACACCTTC. Translating it yields CAWSVKGQGGSSYGYTF.

The CDR3 protein is CASTGSNQPQHF. CDR3 DNA: TGTGCCAGCACGGGGAGCAATCAGCCCCAGCATTTT. The V gene is TRBV2, the J gene TRBJ1-5; D remains unclear. The germline CDR1 and CDR2 sequences are SNHLY and FYNNEI. This CDR3 contains 12 residues. Trimming stripped 7 bases from V and 1 base from J, with 5 bases between.

This chain links TRBV5-4 with TRBJ2-1; no clear D. V was clipped by 0 bases and J by 8 bases, with 12 bases between them. This CDR3 is built from 14 residues. Per germline, CDR1 SGHNT and CDR2 YYREEE (reference sequence). The CDR3 region has the DNA TGTGCCAGCAGCTTGGATCCTTACGACGATGAGCAGTTCTTC. Protein product: CASSLDPYDDEQFF.

The chain employs TRBV11-3 and TRBJ2-1; 15 bases are shared with TRBD2. Germline CDR1 SGHNT, CDR2 YENEEA. V shed 6 bases and J 7 bases; nucleotides not matched to a gene: 4. The length of the CDR3 is 15 residues. The CDR3 sequence: CASRGLAGGPNEQFF. For the CDR3, the DNA is TGTGCCAGCAGAGGACTAGCGGGAGGGCCAAATGAGCAGTTCTTC.

This rearrangement joins TRBV12-5 to TRBJ2-2; 11 bases fit TRBD2. Germline assignment: CDR1 LGHNT and CDR2 FRNRAP. This CDR3 comprises 22 residues. The ends lost 3 bases at V and 6 bases at J; junction bases unmatched: 24. CDR3 protein: CASGLSSIVAETLAGDSGELFF. The CDR3 DNA reads TGTGCTAGTGGTTTATCGTCTATAGTCGCGGAAACACTAGCGGGAGATTCCGGGGAGCTGTTTTTT.

This clone was seen a few times. The V and J genes are TRBV7-2 and TRBJ1-6; no clear D. The CDR3 covers 16 residues. In germline, CDR1 is SGHTA, CDR2 FQGNSA. The germline V and J ends were trimmed by 4 bases and 0 bases, with 10 bases remaining between them. Here the CDR3 DNA reads TGTGCCAGCAGCTCGCGAGTGAGCTCCTATAATTCACCCCTCCACTTT. It translates to CASSSRVSSYNSPLHF.

The rearrangement links TRBV18 to TRBJ1-1, with D perhaps matching TRBD1 (5 bases). This CDR3 has 17 amino acids. Per germline, CDR1 KGHSH and CDR2 LQKENI. V gave up 7 bases and J gave up 0 bases, with 21 bases separating them. The CDR3 DNA sequence: TGTGCCAGCTTCTCCGCTACCTCACGGGGGGTGAACACTGAAGCTTTCTTT. This translates into CASFSATSRGVNTEAFF.

In DNA, the CDR3 is TGTGCCACCCGGGACTCAAGCTCTGGAAACACCATATATTTT. It yields the protein CATRDSSSGNTIYF. The chain is built from TRBV10-3 and TRBJ1-3; D may be TRBD1 (5 bases). Germline V lookup: CDR1 ENHRY, CDR2 SYGVKD. Trimming took off 10 bases at V and 0 bases at J, with 13 bases between the two ends. The CDR3 extends over 14 amino acids.

This clone showed up many times. This chain joins TRBV11-2 and TRBJ2-1, with D tentatively TRBD1 or TRBD2 (5 bases each). Germline V gene data show CDR1 as SGHAT and CDR2 as FQNNGV. Trimming stripped 6 bases from V and 15 bases from J, with 24 bases between. The CDR3 length is 14 residues. CDR3 amino acids: CASRPNWPITGRFF. The DNA for the CDR3 is TGTGCCAGCAGACCTAATTGGCCGATAACGGGGCGGTTCTTC.

The chain links TRBV3-1 (or the pseudogene TRBV3-2) to TRBJ2-3; D is perhaps TRBD2 (6 bases). Germline CDR1 LGHDT, CDR2 YNNKEL (reference sequence). V was shortened by 1 base and J by 2 bases, with 7 bases between the two germline ends. This CDR3 region has 14 residues. CDR3 protein: CASSQGRATDTQYF. The CDR3, as DNA: TGTGCCAGCAGCCAAGGGAGGGCCACAGATACGCAGTATTTT.

The chain carries TRBV6-2 or TRBV6-3 and TRBJ2-5; a weak D match, TRBD2 (6 bases). V shed 4 bases and J shed 5 bases, with 14 bases lying between them. Looked up from germline, CDR1 is MNHEY and CDR2 is SVGEGT. The CDR3 consists of 14 residues. DNA of the CDR3: TGTGCCAGCAGTTTGAAGTTGCTAGCGGAGACCCAGTACTTC. It yields the protein CASSLKLLAETQYF.

The V call is TRBV14, the J call TRBJ1-1; 8 positions match TRBD1. Trimming removed 3 bases from V and 5 bases from J; junction bases left unmatched: 14. Germline V gives CDR1 SGHDN, CDR2 FVKESK. CDR3 length: 17 residues. The CDR3 protein is CASSQRDLNRGGTEAFF. CDR3 DNA sequence: TGTGCCAGCAGCCAGAGGGACCTTAACAGGGGGGGGACTGAAGCTTTCTTT. Drawing the rest from reference TRBV14 and TRBJ1-1, the complete variable domain is EAGVTQFPSHSVIEKGQTVTLRCDPISGHDNLYWYRRVMGKEIKFLLHFVKESKQDESGMPNNRFLAERTGGTYSTLKVQPAELEDSGVYFCASSQRDLNRGGTEAFFGQGTRLTVV.

This rearrangement joins TRBV15 to TRBJ2-2; 8 positions match TRBD2. In germline, CDR1 is LNHNV, CDR2 YYDKDF (reference sequence). The CDR3 consists of 17 residues. Germline trimming cut 1 base from V and 5 bases from J; bases unmatched to any gene: 9. The CDR3 here is CATSRGDAGGGTGELFF. The DNA for the CDR3 is TGTGCCACCAGCAGAGGAGACGCGGGAGGAGGAACCGGGGAGCTGTTTTTT.

A single count supports this clone. This chain links TRBV27 with TRBJ1-2; TRBD1 might be the D (5 bases). Trimming removed 8 bases at V and 5 bases at J, with 15 bases between. Germline-derived CDR1 and CDR2 are MNHEY and SMNVEV (reference sequence). CDR3 length: 13 amino acids. The CDR3 region has the DNA TGTGCCAGCGGCCCGGGACGGACTTATGGCTACACCTTC. Amino acid sequence: CASGPGRTYGYTF.

The gene calls are TRBV10-2 and TRBJ2-3; D is unclear. In germline, CDR1 is WSHSY, CDR2 SAAADI. The CDR3 totals 15 residues. Trimming removed 6 bases at V and 4 bases at J, with 17 bases between. The DNA of the CDR3 is TGCGCCAGCAGAGCACACCAGAACCGGGCAGATACGCAGTATTTT. This sequence encodes CASRAHQNRADTQYF.